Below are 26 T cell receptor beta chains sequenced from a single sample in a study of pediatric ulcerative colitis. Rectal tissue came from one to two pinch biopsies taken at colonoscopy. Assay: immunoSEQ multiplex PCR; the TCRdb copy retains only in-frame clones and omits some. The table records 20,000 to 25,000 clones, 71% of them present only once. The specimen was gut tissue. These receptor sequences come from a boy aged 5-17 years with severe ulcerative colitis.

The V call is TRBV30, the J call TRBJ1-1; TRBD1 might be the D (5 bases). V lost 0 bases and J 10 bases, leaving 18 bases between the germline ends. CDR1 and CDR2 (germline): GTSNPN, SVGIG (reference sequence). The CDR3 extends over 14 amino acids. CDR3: CAWSVGRWGRGAFF. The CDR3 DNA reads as TGTGCCTGGAGTGTAGGTCGGTGGGGCCGAGGAGCTTTCTTT.

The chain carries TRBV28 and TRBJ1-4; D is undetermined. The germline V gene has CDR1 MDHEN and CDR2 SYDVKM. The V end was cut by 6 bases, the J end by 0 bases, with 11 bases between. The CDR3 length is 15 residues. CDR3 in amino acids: CASRPYPATNEKLFF. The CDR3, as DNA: TGTGCCAGCAGACCGTACCCTGCAACTAATGAAAAACTGTTTTTT. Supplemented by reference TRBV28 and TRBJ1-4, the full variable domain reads DVKVTQSSRYLVKRTGEKVFLECVQDMDHENMFWYRQDPGLGLRLIYFSYDVKMKEKGDIPEGYSVSREKKERFSLILESASTNQTSMYLCASRPYPATNEKLFFGSGTQLSVL.

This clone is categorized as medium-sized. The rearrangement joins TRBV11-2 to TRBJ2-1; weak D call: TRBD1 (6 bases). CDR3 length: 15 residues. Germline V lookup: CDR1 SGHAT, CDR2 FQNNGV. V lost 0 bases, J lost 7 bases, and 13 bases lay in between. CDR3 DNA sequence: TGTGCCAGCAGCTTAGAAGGACAGTTAGGAAATGAGCAGTTCTTC. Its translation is CASSLEGQLGNEQFF.

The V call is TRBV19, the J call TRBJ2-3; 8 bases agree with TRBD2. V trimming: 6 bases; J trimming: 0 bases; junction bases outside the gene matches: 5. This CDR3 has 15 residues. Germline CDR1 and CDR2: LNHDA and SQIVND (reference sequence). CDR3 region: CASRAGAYSTDTQYF. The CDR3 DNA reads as TGTGCCAGTAGAGCGGGGGCTTATAGCACAGATACGCAGTATTTT.

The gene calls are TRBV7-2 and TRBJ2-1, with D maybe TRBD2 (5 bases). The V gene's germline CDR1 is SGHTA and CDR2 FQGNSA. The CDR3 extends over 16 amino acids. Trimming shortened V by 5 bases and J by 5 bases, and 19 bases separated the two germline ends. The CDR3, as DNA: TGTGCCAGCAGCCTAATTGGCCGCGGGCTGAACAATGAGCAGTTCTTC. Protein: CASSLIGRGLNNEQFF.

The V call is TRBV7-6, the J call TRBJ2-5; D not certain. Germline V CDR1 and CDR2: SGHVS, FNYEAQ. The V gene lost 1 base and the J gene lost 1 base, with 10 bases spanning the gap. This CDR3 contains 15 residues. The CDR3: CASSLDYLGQETQYF. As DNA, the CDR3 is TGTGCCAGCAGCTTAGATTACCTAGGCCAAGAGACCCAGTACTTC.

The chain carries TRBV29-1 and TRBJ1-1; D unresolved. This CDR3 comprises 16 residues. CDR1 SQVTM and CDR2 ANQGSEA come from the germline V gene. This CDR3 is CTKTAFGEACSTEAFF. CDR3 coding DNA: TGCACCAAAACTGCATTCGGTGAGGCATGTTCGACTGAAGCTTTCTTT. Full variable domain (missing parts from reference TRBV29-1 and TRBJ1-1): SAVISQKPSRDICQRGTSLTIQCQVDSQVTMMFWYRQQPGQSLTLIATANQGSEATYESGFVIDKFPISRPNLTFSTLTVSNMSPEDSSIYLCTKTAFGEACSTEAFFGQGTRLTVV.

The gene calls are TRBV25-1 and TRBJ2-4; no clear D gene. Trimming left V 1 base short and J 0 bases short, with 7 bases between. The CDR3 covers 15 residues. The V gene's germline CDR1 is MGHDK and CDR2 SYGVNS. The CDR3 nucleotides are TGTGCCAGCAGTGAATTAAACGGAGCCAAAAACATTCAGTACTTC. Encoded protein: CASSELNGAKNIQYF.

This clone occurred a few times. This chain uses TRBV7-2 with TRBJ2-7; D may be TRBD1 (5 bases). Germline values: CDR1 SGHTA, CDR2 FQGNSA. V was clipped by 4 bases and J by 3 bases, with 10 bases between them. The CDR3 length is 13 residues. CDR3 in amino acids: CASSSTANYEQYF. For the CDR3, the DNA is TGTGCCAGCAGCTCGACAGCTAACTACGAGCAGTACTTC. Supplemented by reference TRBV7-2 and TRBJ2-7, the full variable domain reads GAGVSQSPSNKVTEKGKDVELRCDPISGHTALYWYRQSLGQGLEFLIYFQGNSAPDKSGLPSDRFSAERTGGSVSTLTIQRTQQEDSAVYLCASSSTANYEQYFGPGTRLTVT.

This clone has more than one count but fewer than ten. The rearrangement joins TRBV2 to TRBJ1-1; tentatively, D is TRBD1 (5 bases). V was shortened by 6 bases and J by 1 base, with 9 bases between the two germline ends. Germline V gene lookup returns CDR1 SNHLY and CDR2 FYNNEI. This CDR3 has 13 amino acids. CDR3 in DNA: TGTGCCAGCAGGAGGGGCAGGAACACTGAAGCTTTCTTT. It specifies CASRRGRNTEAFF.

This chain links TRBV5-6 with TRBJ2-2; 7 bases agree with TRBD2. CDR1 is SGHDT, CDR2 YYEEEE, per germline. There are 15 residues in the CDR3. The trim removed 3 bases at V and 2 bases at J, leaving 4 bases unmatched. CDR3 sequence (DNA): TGTGCCAGCAGCTCCGGCGGGGGAAACACCGGGGAGCTGTTTTTT. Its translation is CASSSGGGNTGELFF.

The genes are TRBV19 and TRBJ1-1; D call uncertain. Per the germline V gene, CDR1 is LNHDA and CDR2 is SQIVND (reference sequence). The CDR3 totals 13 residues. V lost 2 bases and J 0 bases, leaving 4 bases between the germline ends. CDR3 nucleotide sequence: TGTGCCAGTAGTATACTGATGAACACTGAAGCTTTCTTT. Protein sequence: CASSILMNTEAFF.

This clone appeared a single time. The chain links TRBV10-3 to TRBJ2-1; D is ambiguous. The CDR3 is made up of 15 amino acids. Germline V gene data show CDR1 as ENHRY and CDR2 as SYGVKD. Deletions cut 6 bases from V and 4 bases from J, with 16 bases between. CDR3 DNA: TGTGCCATCAGCTTCAAGGAACCCCAGTACAATGAGCAGTTCTTC. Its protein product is CAISFKEPQYNEQFF.

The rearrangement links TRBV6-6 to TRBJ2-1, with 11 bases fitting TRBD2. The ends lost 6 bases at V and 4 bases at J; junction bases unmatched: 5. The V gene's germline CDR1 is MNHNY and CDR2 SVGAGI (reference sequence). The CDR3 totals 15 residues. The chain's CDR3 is CASRPGTSGYNEQFF. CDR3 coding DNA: TGTGCCAGCAGACCCGGGACTAGCGGATACAATGAGCAGTTCTTC.

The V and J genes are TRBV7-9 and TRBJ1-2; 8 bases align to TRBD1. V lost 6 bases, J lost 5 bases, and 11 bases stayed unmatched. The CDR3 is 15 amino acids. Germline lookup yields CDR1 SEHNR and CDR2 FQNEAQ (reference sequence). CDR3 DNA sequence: TGTGCCAGCAGGTCGACAGGGGACCCAGGGTATGGCTACACCTTC. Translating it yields CASRSTGDPGYGYTF.

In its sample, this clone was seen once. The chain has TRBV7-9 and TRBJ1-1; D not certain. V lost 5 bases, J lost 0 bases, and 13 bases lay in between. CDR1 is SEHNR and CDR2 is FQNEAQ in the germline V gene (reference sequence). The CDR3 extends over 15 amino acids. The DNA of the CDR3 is TGTGCCAGCAGCCCTAGACCGAAAATGAACACTGAAGCTTTCTTT. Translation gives CASSPRPKMNTEAFF. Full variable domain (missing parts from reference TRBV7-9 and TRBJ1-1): DTGVSQNPRHKITKRGQNVTFRCDPISEHNRLYWYRQTLGQGPEFLTYFQNEAQLEKSRLLSDRFSAERPKGSFSTLEIQRTEQGDSAMYLCASSPRPKMNTEAFFGQGTRLTVV.

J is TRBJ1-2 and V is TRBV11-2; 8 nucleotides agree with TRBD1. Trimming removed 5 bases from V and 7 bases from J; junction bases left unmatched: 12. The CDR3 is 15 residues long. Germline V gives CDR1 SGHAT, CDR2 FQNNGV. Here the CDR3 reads CASSPWPQGARGYTF. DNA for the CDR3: TGTGCCAGCAGCCCCTGGCCTCAGGGGGCGCGTGGCTACACCTTC.

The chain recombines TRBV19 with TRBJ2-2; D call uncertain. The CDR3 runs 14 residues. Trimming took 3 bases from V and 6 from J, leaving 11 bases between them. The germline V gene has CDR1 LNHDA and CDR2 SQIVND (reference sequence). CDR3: CASSIQVFAGELFF. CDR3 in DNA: TGTGCCAGTAGTATCCAAGTATTCGCCGGGGAGCTGTTTTTT. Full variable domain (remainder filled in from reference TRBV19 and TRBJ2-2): DGGITQSPKYLFRKEGQNVTLSCEQNLNHDAMYWYRQDPGQGLRLIYYSQIVNDFQKGDIAEGYSVSREKKESFPLTVTSAQKNPTAFYLCASSIQVFAGELFFGEGSRLTVL.

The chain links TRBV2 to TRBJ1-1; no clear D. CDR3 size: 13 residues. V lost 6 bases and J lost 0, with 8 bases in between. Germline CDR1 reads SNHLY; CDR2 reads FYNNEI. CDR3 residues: CASRPNLNTEAFF. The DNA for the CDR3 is TGTGCCAGCAGGCCTAATTTGAACACTGAAGCTTTCTTT.

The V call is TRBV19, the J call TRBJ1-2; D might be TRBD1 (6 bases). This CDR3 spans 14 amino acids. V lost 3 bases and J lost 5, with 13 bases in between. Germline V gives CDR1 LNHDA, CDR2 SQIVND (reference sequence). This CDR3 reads CASSMDGTPYGYTF. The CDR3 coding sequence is TGTGCCAGTAGTATGGACGGGACACCGTATGGCTACACCTTC. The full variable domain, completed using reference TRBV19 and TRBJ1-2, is DGGITQSPKYLFRKEGQNVTLSCEQNLNHDAMYWYRQDPGQGLRLIYYSQIVNDFQKGDIAEGYSVSREKKESFPLTVTSAQKNPTAFYLCASSMDGTPYGYTFGSGTRLTVV.

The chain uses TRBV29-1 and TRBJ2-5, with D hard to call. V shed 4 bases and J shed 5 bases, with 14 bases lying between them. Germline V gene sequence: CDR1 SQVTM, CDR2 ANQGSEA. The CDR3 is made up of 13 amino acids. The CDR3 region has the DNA TGCAGCGTTGCGTATAGCCCTCACGAGACCCAGTACTTC. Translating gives CSVAYSPHETQYF. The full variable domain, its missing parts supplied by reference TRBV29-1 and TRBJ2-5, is SAVISQKPSRDICQRGTSLTIQCQVDSQVTMMFWYRQQPGQSLTLIATANQGSEATYESGFVIDKFPISRPNLTFSTLTVSNMSPEDSSIYLCSVAYSPHETQYFGPGTRLLVL.

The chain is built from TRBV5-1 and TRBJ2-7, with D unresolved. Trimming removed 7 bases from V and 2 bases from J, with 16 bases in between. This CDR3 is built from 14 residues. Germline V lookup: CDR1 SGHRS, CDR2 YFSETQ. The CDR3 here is CASAPMTETYEQYF. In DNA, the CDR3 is TGCGCCAGCGCCCCAATGACTGAAACCTACGAGCAGTACTTC.

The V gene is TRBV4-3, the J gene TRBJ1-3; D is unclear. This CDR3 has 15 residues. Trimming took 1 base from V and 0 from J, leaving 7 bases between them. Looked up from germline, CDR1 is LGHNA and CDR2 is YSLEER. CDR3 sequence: CASSQAAISGNTIYF. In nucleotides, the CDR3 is TGCGCCAGCAGCCAAGCAGCTATCTCTGGAAACACCATATATTTT.

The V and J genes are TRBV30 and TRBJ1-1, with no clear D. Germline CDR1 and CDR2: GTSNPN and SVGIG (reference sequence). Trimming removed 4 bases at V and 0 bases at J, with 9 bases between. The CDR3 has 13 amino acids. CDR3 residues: CAWNQQMNTEAFF. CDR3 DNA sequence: TGTGCCTGGAACCAACAGATGAACACTGAAGCTTTCTTT.

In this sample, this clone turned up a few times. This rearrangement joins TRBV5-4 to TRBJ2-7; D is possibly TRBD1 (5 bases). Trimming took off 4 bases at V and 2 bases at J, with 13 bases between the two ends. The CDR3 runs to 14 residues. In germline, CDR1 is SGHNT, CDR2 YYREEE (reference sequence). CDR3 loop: CASSPKQETYEQYF. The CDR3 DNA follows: TGTGCCAGCAGCCCGAAACAGGAAACCTACGAGCAGTACTTC.

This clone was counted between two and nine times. As DNA, the CDR3 is TGTGCCAGCGCAGGGGCGGTTTCACCCCTCCACTTT. This codes for CASAGAVSPLHF. This chain uses TRBV6-6 with TRBJ1-6; D is perhaps TRBD1 (6 bases). The germline V gene has CDR1 MNHNY and CDR2 SVGAGI (reference sequence). The CDR3 consists of 12 residues. V lost 8 bases and J 9 bases, leaving 11 bases between the germline ends.